This TCR beta chain was identified in a study of identical twins. Study-wide results and caveats: For cord blood, abundant beta clonotypes had fewer insertions, unlike memory repertoires, which showed none. Low generation-probability sequences were in excess among twin-shared out-of-frame alpha sequences. Within monozygotic twins, out-of-frame TCR alpha sharing was underestimated by the models.

Worth noting for this clonotype: Its antigen is not identified.

Only healthy Caucasians were enrolled as donors. TCRdb re-analysed the 5' RACE reads in MiXCR, keeping a single row per CDR3 protein. The table has more than 1.5 million distinct CDR3 sequences, about 32% seen once. From germline, CDR1 is SGHTA and CDR2 FQGNSA. The CDR3 is 16 amino acids. Trimming pared 3 bases from V and 2 bases from J, leaving 15 bases between. The TCR was taken from a newborn girl in good health. The source material was cord blood. This chain links TRBV7-2 with TRBJ2-3; D is uncertain. The CDR3 region is CASSFGLAAPTDTQYF. As DNA, the CDR3 is TGTGCCAGCAGCTTCGGCCTGGCGGCACCCACAGATACGCAGTATTTT.